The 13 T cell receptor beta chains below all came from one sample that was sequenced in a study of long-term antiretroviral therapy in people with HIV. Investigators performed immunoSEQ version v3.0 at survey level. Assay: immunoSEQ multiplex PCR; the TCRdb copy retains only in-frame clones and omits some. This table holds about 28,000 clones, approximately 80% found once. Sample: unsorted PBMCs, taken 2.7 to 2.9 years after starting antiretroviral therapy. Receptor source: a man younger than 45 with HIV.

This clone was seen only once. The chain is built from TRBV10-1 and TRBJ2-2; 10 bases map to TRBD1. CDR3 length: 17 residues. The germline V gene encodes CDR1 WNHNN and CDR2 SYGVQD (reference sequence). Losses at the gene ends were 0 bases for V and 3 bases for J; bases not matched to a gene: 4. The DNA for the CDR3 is TGCGCCAGCAGTGAGTCGAAAGGGACAGGGGACACCGGGGAGCTGTTTTTT. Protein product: CASSESKGTGDTGELFF.

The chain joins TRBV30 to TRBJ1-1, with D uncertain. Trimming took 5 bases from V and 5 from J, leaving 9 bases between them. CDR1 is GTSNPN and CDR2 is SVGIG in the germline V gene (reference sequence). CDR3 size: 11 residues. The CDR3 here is CAWGRETEAFF. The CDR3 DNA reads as TGTGCCTGGGGCCGGGAAACTGAAGCTTTCTTT.

CDR3 region: CASSLRGGTDTQYF. The CDR3 DNA sequence: TGTGCCAGCAGCCTCAGGGGGGGAACAGATACGCAGTATTTT. V is TRBV5-6 and J is TRBJ2-3; D possibly uses TRBD1 or TRBD2 (7 bases each). V was trimmed by 4 bases and J by 3 bases, leaving 12 bases between them. Germline CDR1 and CDR2: SGHDT and YYEEEE. The CDR3 has 14 residues.

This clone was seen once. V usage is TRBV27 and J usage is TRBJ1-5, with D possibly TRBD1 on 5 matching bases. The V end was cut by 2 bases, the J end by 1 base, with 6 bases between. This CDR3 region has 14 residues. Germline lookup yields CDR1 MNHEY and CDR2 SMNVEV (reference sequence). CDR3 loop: CASSLGGSNQPQHF. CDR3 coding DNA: TGTGCCAGCAGTTTAGGGGGAAGCAATCAGCCCCAGCATTTT.

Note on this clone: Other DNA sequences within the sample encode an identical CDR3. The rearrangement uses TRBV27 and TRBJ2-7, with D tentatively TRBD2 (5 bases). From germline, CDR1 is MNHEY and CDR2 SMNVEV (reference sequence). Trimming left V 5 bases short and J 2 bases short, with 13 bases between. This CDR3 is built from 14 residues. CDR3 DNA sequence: TGTGCCAGCAGTCCATCTAGAGGGCCCTACGAGCAGTACTTC. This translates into CASSPSRGPYEQYF.

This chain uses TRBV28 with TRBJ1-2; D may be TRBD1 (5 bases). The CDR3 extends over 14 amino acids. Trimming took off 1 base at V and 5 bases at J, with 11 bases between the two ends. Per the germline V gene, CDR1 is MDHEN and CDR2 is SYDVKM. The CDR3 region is CASSLLGTEYGYTF. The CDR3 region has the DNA TGTGCCAGCAGTTTATTAGGGACGGAATATGGCTACACCTTC.

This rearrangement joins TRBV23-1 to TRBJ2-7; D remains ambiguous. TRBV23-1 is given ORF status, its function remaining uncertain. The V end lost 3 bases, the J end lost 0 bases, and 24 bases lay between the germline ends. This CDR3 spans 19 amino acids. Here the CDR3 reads CASSHCSPGRWSSSYEQYF. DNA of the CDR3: TGCGCCAGCAGTCATTGCTCACCGGGCCGCTGGTCGAGCTCCTACGAGCAGTACTTC.

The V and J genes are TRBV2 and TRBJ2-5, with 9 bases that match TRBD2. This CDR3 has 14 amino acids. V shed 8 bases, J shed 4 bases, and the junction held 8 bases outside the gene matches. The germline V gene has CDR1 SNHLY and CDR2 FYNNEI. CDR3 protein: CASLSGSLRETQYF. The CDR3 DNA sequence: TGTGCCAGCCTTAGCGGGAGTCTACGAGAGACCCAGTACTTC.

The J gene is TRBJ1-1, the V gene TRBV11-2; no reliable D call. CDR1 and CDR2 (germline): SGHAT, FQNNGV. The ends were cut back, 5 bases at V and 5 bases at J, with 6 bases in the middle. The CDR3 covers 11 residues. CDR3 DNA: TGTGCCAGCAGCGAGAGTACTGAAGCTTTCTTT. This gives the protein CASSESTEAFF.

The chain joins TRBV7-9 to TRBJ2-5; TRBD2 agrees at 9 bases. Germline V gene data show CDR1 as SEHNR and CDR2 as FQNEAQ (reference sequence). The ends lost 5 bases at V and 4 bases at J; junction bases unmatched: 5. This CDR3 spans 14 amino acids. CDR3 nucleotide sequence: TGTGCCAGCAGCCATAGCGGGGGAGGAGAGACCCAGTACTTC. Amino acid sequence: CASSHSGGGETQYF.

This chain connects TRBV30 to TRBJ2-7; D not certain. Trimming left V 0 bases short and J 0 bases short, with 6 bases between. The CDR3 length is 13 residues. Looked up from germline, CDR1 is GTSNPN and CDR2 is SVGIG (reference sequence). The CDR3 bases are TGTGCCTGGAGTGTGGACGGCTCCTACGAGCAGTACTTC. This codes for CAWSVDGSYEQYF.

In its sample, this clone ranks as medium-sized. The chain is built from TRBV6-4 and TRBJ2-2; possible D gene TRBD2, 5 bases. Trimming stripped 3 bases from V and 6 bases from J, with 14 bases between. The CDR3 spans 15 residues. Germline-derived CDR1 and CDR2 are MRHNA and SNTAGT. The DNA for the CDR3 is TGTGCCAGCAGTGAAGAGGGAGTAGGTTCCGGGGAGCTGTTTTTT. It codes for CASSEEGVGSGELFF.

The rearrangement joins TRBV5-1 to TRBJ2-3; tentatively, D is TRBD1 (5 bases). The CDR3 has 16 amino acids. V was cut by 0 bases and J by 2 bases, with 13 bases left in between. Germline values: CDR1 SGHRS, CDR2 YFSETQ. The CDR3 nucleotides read TGCGCCAGCAGCTTGGCAGGGTTACGTGACACAGATACGCAGTATTTT. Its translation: CASSLAGLRDTDTQYF. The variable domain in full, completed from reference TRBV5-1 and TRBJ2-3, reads KAGVTQTPRYLIKTRGQQVTLSCSPISGHRSVSWYQQTPGQGLQFLFEYFSETQRNKGNFPGRFSGRQFSNSRSEMNVSTLELGDSALYLCASSLAGLRDTDTQYFGPGTRLTVL.